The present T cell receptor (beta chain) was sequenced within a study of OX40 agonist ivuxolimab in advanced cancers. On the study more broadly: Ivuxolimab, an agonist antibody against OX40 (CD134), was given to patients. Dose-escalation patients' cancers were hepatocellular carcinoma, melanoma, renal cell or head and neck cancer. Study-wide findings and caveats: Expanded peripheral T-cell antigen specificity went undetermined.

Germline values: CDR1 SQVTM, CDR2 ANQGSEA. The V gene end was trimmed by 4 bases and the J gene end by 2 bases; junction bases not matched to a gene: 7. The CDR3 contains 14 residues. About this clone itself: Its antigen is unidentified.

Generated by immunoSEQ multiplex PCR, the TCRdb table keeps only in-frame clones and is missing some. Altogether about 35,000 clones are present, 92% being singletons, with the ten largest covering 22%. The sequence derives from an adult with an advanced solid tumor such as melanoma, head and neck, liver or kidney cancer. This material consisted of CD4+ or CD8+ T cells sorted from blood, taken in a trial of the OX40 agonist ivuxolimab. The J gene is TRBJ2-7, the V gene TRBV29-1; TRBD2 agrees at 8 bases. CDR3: CSVVGREETYEQYF. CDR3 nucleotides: TGCAGCGTTGTAGGGCGGGAGGAAACCTACGAGCAGTACTTC.